This T cell receptor (beta chain) comes out of a study of blood T cells in healthy people across ages. This CDR3 region has 14 residues. Trimming removed 5 bases from V and 0 bases from J, with 10 bases in between. The germline V gene encodes CDR1 SGHAT and CDR2 FQNNGV. The use of a sample-barcoded 5' primer and a J-beta primer mix characterized a second PCR of about 6 to 12 cycles. Each CDR3 protein is one row after TCRdb ran MiXCR on the 5' RACE reads. The sample has 850,000 or so distinct CDR3 sequences, about 28% seen once. In each sample, at least 6 million PBMCs were isolated. As for this clonotype: A much larger clone differs from this one at a single base, so this may be a read error.

The V call is TRBV11-2, the J call TRBJ1-2; D is unclear. The sample was blood. The receptor was isolated from an elderly woman in good health. CDR3 DNA: TGTGCCAGCAGCCGAGCGGTAGCTAACTATGGCTACACCTTC. This sequence encodes CASSRAVANYGYTF.